This is a list of T cell receptor beta chains from one sample in a study of cytomegalovirus exposure and HLA in healthy donors. TCRdb's table, derived via immunoSEQ multiplex PCR, lists solely in-frame clones and lacks some. The listing records around 80,000 clones. Sequenced material: PBMCs. These receptors originate from a boy between 5 and 17 years old in good health and CMV-seronegative. Both conserved end residues are trimmed from each CDR3.

>TRBV19|15
ASSKPGQEYSNQPQH
>TRBV7-6|16
ASSPRPLSGTSGNTIY
>TRBV9|14
ASSISRDRYSNEQF
>TRBV30|11
AWSDGRTYEQY
>TRBV30|13
AWSQKRGGAGELF
>TRBV19|12
ASSIAGWNTEAF
>TRBV7-3|11
ASSAGPAGEQF
>TRBV6-6|12
ASSQSRGKNTIY
>TRBV7-2|15
ASSSRAVGQGARGYT
>TRBV19|15
ASSIGLIGERTGELF
>TRBV7-9|12
ASSSGSGETEAF
>TRBV19|11
ASSIVTGSEQF
>TRBV11-2|13
ASSLDRGPNYEQY
>TRBV29-1|12
SVPAGGQGNGYT
>TRBV7-9|12
ASSLKNPGEGYT
>TRBV7-9|13
ASSDAQGAGEKLF
>TRBV5-1|11
ASSLGTGGEQY
>TRBV5-6|14
ASSLGGVGLNTEAF
>TRBV9|13
ASSVNRELGYGYT
>TRBV4-2|12
ASSPKGLKDTQY
>TRBV9|13
ASSVGQNSNQPQH
>TRBV18|15
ASSPQLSRQGNDGYT
>TRBV2|11
ASRNTGFAEAF
>TRBV2|11
ASRRQGGTEAF
>TRBV6-4|13
ASSDSGAGANVLT
>TRBV2|14
ASSPRGSRGNQPQH
>TRBV19|13
ASSMRTGSNSPLH
>TRBV19|12
ASSIPNREDTQY
>TRBV4-3|13
ASSPTSVSYNEQF
>TRBV29-1|12
SVEQRGAADKQY
>TRBV9|12
ASSVDGRGQPQH
>TRBV19|13
ASTERGGFGQPQH
>TRBV27|12
ASSLLGDNQPQH
>TRBV2|15
ASSRTGETYSNQPQH
>TRBV5-4|14
ASSSGTSGSENEQY
>TRBV6-1|10
ASSETAYGYT